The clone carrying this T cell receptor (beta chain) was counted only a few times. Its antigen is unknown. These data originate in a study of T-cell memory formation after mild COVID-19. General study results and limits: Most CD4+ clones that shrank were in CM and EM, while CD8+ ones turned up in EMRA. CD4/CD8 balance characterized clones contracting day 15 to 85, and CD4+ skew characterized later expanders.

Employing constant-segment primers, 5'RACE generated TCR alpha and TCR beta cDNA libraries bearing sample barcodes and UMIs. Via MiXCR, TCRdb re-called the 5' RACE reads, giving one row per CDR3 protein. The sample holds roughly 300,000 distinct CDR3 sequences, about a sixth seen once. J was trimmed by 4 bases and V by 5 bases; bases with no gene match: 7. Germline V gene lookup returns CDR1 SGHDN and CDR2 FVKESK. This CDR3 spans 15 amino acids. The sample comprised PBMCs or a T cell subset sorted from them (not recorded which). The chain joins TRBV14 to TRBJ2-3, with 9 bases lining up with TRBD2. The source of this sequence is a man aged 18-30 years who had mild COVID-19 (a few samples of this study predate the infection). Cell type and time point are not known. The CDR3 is CASSLAGEYPDTQYF. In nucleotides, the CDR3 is TGTGCCAGCAGCTTAGCGGGAGAGTACCCAGATACGCAGTATTTT.